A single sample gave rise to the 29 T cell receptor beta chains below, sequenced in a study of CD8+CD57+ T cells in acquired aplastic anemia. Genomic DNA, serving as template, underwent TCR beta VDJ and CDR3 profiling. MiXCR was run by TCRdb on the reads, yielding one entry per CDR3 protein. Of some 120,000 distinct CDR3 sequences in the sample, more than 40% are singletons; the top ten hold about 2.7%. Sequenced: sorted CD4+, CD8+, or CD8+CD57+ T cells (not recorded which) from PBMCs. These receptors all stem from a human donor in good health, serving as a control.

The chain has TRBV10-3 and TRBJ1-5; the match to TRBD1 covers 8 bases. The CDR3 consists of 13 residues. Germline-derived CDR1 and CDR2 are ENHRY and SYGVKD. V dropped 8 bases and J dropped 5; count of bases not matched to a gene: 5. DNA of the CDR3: TGTGCCATCCGGACAGGGATGGATCAGCCCCAGCATTTT. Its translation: CAIRTGMDQPQHF.

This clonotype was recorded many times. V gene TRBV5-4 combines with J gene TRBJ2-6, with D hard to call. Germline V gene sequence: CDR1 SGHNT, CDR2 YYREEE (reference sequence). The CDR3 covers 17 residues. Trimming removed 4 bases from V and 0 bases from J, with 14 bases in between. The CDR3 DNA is TGTGCCAGCAGCCTATCCGGGTCCCTCTCTGGGGCCAACGTCCTGACTTTC. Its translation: CASSLSGSLSGANVLTF.

CDR3 nucleotide sequence: TGCAGTGCTAGAGTGGGGGCCGGCTACGAGCAGTACTTC. Amino acids: CSARVGAGYEQYF. V and J are TRBV20-1 and TRBJ2-7; the D gene is possibly TRBD1 (6 bases). This CDR3 is built from 13 residues. V was trimmed by 1 base and J by 3 bases, leaving 10 bases between them. In germline, CDR1 is DFQATT, CDR2 SNEGSKA (reference sequence).

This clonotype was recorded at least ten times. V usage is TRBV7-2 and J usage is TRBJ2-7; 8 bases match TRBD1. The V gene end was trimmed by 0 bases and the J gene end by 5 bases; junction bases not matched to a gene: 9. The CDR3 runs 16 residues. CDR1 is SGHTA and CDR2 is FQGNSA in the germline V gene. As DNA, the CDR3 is TGTGCCAGCAGCTTAGCTGACGGACAGGGTAGGGACGAGCAGTACTTC. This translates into CASSLADGQGRDEQYF. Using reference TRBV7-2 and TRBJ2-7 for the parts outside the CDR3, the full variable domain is GAGVSQSPSNKVTEKGKDVELRCDPISGHTALYWYRQSLGQGLEFLIYFQGNSAPDKSGLPSDRFSAERTGGSVSTLTIQRTQQEDSAVYLCASSLADGQGRDEQYFGPGTRLTVT.

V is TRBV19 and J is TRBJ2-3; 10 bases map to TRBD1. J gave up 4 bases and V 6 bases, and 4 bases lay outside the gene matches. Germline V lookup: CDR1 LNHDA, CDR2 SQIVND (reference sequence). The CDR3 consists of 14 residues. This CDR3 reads CASSDRGRADTQYF. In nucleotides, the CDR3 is TGTGCCAGTAGCGACAGGGGGCGGGCAGATACGCAGTATTTT.

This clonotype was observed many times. CDR3 in DNA: TGTGCCAGCAGCTGGACAGGGGGTAGCACCGGGGAGCTGTTTTTT. Translating it yields CASSWTGGSTGELFF. The V and J genes are TRBV12-3 or TRBV12-4 and TRBJ2-2; 10 nucleotides line up with TRBD1. The ends lost 6 bases at V and 4 bases at J; junction bases unmatched: 5. This CDR3 is built from 15 residues.

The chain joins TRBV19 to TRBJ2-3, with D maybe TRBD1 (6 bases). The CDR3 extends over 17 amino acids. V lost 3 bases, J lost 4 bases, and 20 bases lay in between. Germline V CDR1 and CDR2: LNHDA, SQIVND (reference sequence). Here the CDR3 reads CASSIWATGTWADTQYF. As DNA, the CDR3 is TGTGCCAGTAGTATTTGGGCAACGGGGACATGGGCAGATACGCAGTATTTT. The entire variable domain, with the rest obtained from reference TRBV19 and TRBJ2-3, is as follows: DGGITQSPKYLFRKEGQNVTLSCEQNLNHDAMYWYRQDPGQGLRLIYYSQIVNDFQKGDIAEGYSVSREKKESFPLTVTSAQKNPTAFYLCASSIWATGTWADTQYFGPGTRLTVL.

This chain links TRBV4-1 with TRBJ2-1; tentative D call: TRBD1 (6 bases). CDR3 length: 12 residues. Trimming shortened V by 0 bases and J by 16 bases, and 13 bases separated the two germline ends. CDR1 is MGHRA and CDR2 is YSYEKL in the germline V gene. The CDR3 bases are TGCGCCAGCAGCCAAGATATGACGGGACACTTCTTC. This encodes CASSQDMTGHFF.

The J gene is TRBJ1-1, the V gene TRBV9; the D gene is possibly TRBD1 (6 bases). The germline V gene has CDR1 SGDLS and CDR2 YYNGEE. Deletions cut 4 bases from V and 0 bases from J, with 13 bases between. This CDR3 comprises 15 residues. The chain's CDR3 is CASSSEDSLNTEAFF. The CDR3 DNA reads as TGTGCCAGCAGCTCGGAGGACAGCTTGAACACTGAAGCTTTCTTT. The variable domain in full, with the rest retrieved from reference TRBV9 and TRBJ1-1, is DSGVTQTPKHLITATGQRVTLRCSPRSGDLSVYWYQQSLDQGLQFLIQYYNGEERAKGNILERFSAQQFPDLHSELNLSSLELGDSALYFCASSSEDSLNTEAFFGQGTRLTVV.

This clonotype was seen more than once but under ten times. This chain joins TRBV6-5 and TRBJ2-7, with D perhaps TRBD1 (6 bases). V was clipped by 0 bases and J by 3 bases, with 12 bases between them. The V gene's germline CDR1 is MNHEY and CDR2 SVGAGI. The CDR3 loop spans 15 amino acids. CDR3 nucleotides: TGTGCCAGCAGTTACTCAGGGATAGGGGGCTACGAGCAGTACGTC. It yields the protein CASSYSGIGGYEQYV.

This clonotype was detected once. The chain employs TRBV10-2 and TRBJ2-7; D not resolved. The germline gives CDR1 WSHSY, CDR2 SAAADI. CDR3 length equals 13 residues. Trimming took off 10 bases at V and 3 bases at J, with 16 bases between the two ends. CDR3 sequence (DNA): TGCGCCACCTCTGAGGCCGGACGCTACGAGCAGTACTTC. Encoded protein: CATSEAGRYEQYF.

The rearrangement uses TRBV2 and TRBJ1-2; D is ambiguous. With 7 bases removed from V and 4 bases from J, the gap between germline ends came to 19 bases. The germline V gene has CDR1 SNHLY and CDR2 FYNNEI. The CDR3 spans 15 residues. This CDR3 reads CASNPEGAVAYGYTF. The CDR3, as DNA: TGTGCCAGCAACCCGGAGGGTGCGGTAGCCTATGGCTACACCTTC.

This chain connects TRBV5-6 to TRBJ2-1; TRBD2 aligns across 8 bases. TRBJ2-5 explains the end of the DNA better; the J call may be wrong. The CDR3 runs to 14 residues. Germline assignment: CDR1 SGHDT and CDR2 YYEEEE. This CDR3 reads CASSFRGGEETQYF. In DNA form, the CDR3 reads TGTGCCAGCAGCTTTCGGGGGGGCGAAGAGACCCAGTACTTC.

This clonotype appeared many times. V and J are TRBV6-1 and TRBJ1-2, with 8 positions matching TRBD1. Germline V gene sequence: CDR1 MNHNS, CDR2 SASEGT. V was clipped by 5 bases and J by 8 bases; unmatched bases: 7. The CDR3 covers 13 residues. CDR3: CASSRTGILGYTF. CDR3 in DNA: TGTGCCAGCAGTCGGACAGGGATCTTGGGCTACACCTTC.

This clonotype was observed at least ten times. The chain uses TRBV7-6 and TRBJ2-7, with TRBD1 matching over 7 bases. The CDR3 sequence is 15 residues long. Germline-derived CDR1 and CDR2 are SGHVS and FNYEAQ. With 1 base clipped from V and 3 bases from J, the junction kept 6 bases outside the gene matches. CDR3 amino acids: CASSLGDRQGYEQYF. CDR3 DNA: TGTGCCAGCAGCTTAGGGGACCGACAGGGCTACGAGCAGTACTTC. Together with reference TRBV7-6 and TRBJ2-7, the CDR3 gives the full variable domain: GAGVSQSPRYKVTKRGQDVALRCDPISGHVSLYWYRQALGQGPEFLTYFNYEAQQDKSGLPNDRFSAERPEGSISTLTIQRTEQRDSAMYRCASSLGDRQGYEQYFGPGTRLTVT.

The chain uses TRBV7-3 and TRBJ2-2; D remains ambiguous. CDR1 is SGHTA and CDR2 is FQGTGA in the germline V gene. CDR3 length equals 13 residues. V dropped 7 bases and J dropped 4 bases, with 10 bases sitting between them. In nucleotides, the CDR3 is TGTGCCAGCACCGCCGGGTTCACCGGGGAGCTGTTTTTT. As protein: CASTAGFTGELFF.

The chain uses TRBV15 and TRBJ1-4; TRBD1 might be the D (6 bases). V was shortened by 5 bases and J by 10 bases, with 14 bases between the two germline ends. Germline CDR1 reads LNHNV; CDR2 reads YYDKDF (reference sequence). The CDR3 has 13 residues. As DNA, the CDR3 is TGTGCCACCAGCGACGGGGGGGGCTCAAAACTGTTTTTT. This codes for CATSDGGGSKLFF. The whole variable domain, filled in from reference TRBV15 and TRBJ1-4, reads DAMVIQNPRYQVTQFGKPVTLSCSQTLNHNVMYWYQQKSSQAPKLLFHYYDKDFNNEADTPDNFQSRRPNTSFCFLDIRSPGLGDTAMYLCATSDGGGSKLFFGSGTQLSVL.

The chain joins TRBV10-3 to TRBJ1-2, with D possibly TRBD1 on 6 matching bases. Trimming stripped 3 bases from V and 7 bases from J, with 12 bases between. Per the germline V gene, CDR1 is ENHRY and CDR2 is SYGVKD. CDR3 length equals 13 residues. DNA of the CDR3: TGTGCCATCAGTGATTCAGGGGCAGGTGGCTACACCTTC. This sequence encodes CAISDSGAGGYTF.

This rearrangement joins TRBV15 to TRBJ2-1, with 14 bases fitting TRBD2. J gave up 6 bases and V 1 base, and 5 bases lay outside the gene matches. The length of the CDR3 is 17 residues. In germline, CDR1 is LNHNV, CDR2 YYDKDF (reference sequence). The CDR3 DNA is TGTGCCACCAGCAGAGTGGGACTAGCGGGAGTGGGCAATGAGCAGTTCTTC. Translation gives CATSRVGLAGVGNEQFF.

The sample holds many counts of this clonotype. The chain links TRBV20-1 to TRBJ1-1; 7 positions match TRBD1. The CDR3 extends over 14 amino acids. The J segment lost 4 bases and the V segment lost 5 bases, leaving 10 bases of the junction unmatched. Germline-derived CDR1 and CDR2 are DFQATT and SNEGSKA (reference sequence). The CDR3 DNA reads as TGCAGTGCTCGTAAACAGGGGCTTGGCACTGAAGCTTTCTTT. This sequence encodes CSARKQGLGTEAFF.

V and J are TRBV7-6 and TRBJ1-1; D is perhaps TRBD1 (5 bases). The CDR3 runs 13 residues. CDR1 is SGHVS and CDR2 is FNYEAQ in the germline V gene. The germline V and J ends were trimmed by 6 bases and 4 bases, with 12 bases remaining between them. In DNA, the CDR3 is TGTGCCAGCAGTGTCGGGGCGGCCACTGAAGCTTTCTTT. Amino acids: CASSVGAATEAFF.

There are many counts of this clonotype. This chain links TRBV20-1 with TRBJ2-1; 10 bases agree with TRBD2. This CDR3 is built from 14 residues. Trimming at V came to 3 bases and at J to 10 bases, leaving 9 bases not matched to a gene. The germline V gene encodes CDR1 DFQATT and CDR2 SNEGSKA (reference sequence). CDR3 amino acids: CSARRLAGGVEQFF. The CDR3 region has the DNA TGCAGTGCTAGGAGATTAGCGGGGGGTGTAGAGCAGTTCTTC.

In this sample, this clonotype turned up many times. For the CDR3, the DNA is TGTGCCAGCGGCAGACTAGCGGAACAAGAGACCCAGTACTTC. This gives the protein CASGRLAEQETQYF. The chain links TRBV7-9 to TRBJ2-5; 9 bases are a match to TRBD2. CDR1 is SEHNR, CDR2 FQNEAQ, per germline (reference sequence). With V trimmed by 8 bases and J by 2 bases, 6 bases remained unmatched. The CDR3 extends over 14 amino acids.

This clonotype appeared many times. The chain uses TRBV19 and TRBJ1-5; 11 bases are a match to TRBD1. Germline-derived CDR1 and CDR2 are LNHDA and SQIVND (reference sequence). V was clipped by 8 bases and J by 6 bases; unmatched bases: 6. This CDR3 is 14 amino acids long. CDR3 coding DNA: TGTGCCAGTGGAGGGGACAGGGGGGTTCAGCCCCAGCATTTT. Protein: CASGGDRGVQPQHF.

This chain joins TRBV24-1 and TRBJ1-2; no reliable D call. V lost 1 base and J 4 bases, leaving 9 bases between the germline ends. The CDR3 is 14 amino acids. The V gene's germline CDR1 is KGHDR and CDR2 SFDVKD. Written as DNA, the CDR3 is TGTGCCACCAGTGATTTCGGTCAGAGCTATGGCTACACCTTC. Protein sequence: CATSDFGQSYGYTF.

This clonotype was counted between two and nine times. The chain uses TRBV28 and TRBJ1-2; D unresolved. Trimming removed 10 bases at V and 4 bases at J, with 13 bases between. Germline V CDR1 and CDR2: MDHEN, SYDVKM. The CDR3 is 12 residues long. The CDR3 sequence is CATSSERYGYTF. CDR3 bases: TGTGCCACCTCTTCTGAGCGCTATGGCTACACCTTC.

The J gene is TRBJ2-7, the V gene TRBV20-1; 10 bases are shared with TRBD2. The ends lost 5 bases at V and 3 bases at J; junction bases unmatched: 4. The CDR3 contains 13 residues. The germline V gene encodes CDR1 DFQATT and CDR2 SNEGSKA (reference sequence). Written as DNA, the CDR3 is TGCAGTGCTCCCGGGACTAGCGACTACGAGCAGTACTTC. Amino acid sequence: CSAPGTSDYEQYF.

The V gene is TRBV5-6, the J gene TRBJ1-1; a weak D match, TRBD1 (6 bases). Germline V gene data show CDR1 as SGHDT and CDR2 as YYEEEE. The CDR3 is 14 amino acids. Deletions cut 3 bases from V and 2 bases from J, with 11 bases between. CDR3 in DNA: TGTGCCAGCAGCTCCCAACAGGGAAACACTGAAGCTTTCTTT. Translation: CASSSQQGNTEAFF. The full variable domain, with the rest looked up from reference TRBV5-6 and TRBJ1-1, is DAGVTQSPTHLIKTRGQQVTLRCSPKSGHDTVSWYQQALGQGPQFIFQYYEEEERQRGNFPDRFSGHQFPNYSSELNVNALLLGDSALYLCASSSQQGNTEAFFGQGTRLTVV.

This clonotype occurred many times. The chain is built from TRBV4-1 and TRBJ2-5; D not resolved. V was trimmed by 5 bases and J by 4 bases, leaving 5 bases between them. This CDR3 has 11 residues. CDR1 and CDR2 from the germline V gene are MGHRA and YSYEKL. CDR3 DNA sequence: TGCGCCAGCAGCGCTCGAGAGACCCAGTACTTC. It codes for CASSARETQYF.